What follows describes a single TCR beta chain. V shed 2 bases and J shed 0 bases, with 5 bases lying between them. This CDR3 is built from 14 residues. Germline CDR1 and CDR2: MNHEY and SVGAGI. At sampling all donors were nominally healthy, likely with unrecorded immune exposures. The data are from a study of cytomegalovirus exposure and HLA in healthy donors. The PCR ran on 60 Vbeta and 13 Jbeta primers. Sequenced by immunoSEQ multiplex PCR; TCRdb stores in-frame clones only, minus some. In the table there are roughly 66,000 clones, about 84% of which are singletons. The sample comprised PBMCs. The chain recombines TRBV6-5 with TRBJ1-3; D not resolved. This sequence was found in a man younger than 30 in good health and CMV-seropositive. The CDR3 reads CASSYDFSGNTIYF. CDR3 DNA sequence: TGTGCCAGCAGTTACGACTTCTCTGGAAACACCATATATTTT.